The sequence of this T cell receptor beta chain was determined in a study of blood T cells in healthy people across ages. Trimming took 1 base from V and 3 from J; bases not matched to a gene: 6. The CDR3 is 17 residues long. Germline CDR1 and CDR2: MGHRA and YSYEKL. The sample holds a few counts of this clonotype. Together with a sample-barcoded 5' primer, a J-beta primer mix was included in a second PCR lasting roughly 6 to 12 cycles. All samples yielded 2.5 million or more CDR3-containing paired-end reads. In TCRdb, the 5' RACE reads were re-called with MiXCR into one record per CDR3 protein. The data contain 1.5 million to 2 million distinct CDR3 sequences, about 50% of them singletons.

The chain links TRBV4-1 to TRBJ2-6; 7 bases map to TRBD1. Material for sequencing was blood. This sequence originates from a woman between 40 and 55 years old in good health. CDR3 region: CASSQGDRVGGANVLTF. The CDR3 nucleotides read TGCGCCAGCAGCCAAGGCGACAGGGTCGGTGGGGCCAACGTCCTGACTTTC.